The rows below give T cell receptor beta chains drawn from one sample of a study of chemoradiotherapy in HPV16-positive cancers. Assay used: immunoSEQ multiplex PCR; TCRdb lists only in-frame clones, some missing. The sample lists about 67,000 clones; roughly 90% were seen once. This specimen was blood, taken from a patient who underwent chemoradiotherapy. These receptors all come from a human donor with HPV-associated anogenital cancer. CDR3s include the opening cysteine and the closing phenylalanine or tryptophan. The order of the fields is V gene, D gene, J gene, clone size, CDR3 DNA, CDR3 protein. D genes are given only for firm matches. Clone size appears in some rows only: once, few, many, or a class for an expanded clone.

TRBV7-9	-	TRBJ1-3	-	TGTGCCAGCAGCTTAGGGTACGGAATCTCTGGAAACACCATATATTTT	CASSLGYGISGNTIYF
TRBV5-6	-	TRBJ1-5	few	TGTGCCAGCAGTCCCCGGCCGAACCAGCCCCAGCATTTT	CASSPRPNQPQHF
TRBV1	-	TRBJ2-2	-	TGCACCAGCAGCCAAGATGTCGGGAGGGCCATCGGGGAGCTGTTTTTT	CTSSQDVGRAIGELFF
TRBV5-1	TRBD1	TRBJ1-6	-	TGCGCCAGCAGCCCCGGGACAGGAGCCTATAATTCACCCCTCCACTTT	CASSPGTGAYNSPLHF
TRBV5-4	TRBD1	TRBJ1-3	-	TGTGCCAGCAGCTCCGGGACAGGGGGCATTGCCGGAAACACCATATATTTT	CASSSGTGGIAGNTIYF
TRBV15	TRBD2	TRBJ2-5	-	TGTGCCACCAGCTCCCCGACTAGCGGGAGATTTAAGGAGACCCAGTACTTC	CATSSPTSGRFKETQYF
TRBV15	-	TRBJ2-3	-	TGTGCCACCAGCACCCTAACTAGCTTGGTCACAGATACGCAGTATTTT	CATSTLTSLVTDTQYF
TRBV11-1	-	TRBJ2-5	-	TGTGCCAGCAGCTTAAGGCTTAGCGTCCAAAGTGGGACCCAGTACTTC	CASSLRLSVQSGTQYF
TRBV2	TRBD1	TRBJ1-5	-	TGTGCCAGCAGTAGCCAGGGGGGACATCAGCCCCAGCATTTT	CASSSQGGHQPQHF
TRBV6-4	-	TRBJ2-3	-	TGTGCCAGCAGTGACGGTGTGGCGGATACGCAGTATTTT	CASSDGVADTQYF
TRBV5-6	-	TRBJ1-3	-	TGTGCCAGCAGCTTGTCAGGGGACGGAAACACCATATATTTT	CASSLSGDGNTIYF
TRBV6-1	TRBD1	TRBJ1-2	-	TGTGCCAGCAGTGGGGGAGGGGGCGGGAATGGCTACACCTTC	CASSGGGGGNGYTF
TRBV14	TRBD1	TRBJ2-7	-	TGTGCCAGCAGCCCCAAAAACAGGGGACCGCGGGAGCAGTACTTC	CASSPKNRGPREQYF
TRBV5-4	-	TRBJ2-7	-	TGTGCCAGCAGCTCGCGGCGCGAGCAGTACTTC	CASSSRREQYF
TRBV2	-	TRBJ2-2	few	TGTGCCAGCAGTGAGCAAAGGGGCACCGGGGAGCTGTTTTTT	CASSEQRGTGELFF
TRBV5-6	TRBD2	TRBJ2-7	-	TGTGCCAGCAGCCGACTAGCGTTCTACGAGCAGTACTTC	CASSRLAFYEQYF
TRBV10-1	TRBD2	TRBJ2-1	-	TGCGCCAGCAGTGACCCTAGGGACAGTAATCCGGGACTAGCGGGTCCCAGCTCCTACAATGAGCAGTTCTTC	CASSDPRDSNPGLAGPSSYNEQFF
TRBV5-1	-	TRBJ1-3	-	TGCGCCAGCAGCTTGGAGGGGCGAGGCGGTTCTGGAAACACCATATATTTT	CASSLEGRGGSGNTIYF
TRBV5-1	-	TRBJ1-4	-	TGCGCCAGTTCAATCGGCGGAACCGAAAAACTGTTTTTT	CASSIGGTEKLFF
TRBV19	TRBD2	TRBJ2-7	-	TGTGCCAGTAGTATGGGGGGGATGACCTACGAGCAGTACTTC	CASSMGGMTYEQYF
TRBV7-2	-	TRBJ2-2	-	TGTGCCAGCAGCGTACACAGGGACACCGGGGAGCTGTTTTTT	CASSVHRDTGELFF
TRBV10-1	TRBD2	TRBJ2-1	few	TGCGCCAGCAGTGGGCTAGCGGGGGCAGGGGAGCAGTTCTTC	CASSGLAGAGEQFF
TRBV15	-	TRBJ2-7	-	TGTGCCACCAGCAGAGATCCAGACGGCGGGCAGTACTTC	CATSRDPDGGQYF
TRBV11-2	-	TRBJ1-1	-	TGTGCCAGCACCCCTCTCGGGGAGATGAACACTGAAGCTTTCTTT	CASTPLGEMNTEAFF
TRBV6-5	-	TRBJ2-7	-	TGTGCCAGCAGTGCGCGGGGACAGACCTACGAGCAGTACTTC	CASSARGQTYEQYF
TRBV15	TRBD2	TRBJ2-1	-	TGTGCCACCAGCAGAGGGGACTACACCTACAATGAGCAGTTCTTC	CATSRGDYTYNEQFF
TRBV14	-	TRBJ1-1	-	TGTGCCAGCAGCCAAGTGCCCGGGACACCGAACACTGAAGCTTTCTTT	CASSQVPGTPNTEAFF
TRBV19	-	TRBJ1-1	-	TGTGCCAGTAGTCTCGGGGAGAACACTGAAGCTTTCTTT	CASSLGENTEAFF
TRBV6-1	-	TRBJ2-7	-	TGTGCCAGCACCTCCCGGGACGGCTACGAGCAGTACTTC	CASTSRDGYEQYF
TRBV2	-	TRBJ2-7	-	TGTGCCAGCTCAATTCACCCGCAAACTCTATACGAGCAGTACTTC	CASSIHPQTLYEQYF
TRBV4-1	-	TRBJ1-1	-	TGCGCCAGCAGCCAAGTCTATGAGGGCACTGAAGCTTTCTTT	CASSQVYEGTEAFF
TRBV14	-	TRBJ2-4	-	TGTGCCAGCAGCCAAGGGGCCCCTTTGTCCGCCAAAAACATTCAGTACTTC	CASSQGAPLSAKNIQYF
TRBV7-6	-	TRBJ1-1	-	TGTGCCAGCAGCCCGAAGCGTATGAACACTGAAGCTTTCTTT	CASSPKRMNTEAFF
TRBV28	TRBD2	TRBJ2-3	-	TGTGCCAGCAGTTTATGGGGCGGGAGGGCCGGTGATACGCAGTATTTT	CASSLWGGRAGDTQYF